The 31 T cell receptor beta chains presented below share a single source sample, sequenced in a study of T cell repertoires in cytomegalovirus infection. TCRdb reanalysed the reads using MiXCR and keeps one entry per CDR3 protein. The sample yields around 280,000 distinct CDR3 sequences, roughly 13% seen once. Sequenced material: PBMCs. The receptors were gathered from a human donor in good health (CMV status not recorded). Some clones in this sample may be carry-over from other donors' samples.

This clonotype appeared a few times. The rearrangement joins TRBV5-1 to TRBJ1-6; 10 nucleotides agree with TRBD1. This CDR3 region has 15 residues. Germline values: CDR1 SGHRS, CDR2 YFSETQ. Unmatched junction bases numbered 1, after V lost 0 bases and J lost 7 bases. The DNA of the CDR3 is TGCGCCAGCAGCTTGGAGGGACAGGGGAATTCACCCCTCCACTTT. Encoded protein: CASSLEGQGNSPLHF. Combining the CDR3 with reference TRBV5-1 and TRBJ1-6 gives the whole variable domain KAGVTQTPRYLIKTRGQQVTLSCSPISGHRSVSWYQQTPGQGLQFLFEYFSETQRNKGNFPGRFSGRQFSNSRSEMNVSTLELGDSALYLCASSLEGQGNSPLHFGNGTRLTVT.

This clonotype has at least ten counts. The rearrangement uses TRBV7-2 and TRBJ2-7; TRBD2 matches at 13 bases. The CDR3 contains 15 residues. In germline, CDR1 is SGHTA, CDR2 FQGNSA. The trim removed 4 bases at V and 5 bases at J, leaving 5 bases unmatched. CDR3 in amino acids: CASSSGLAGVDEQYF. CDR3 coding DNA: TGTGCCAGCAGCTCCGGACTAGCGGGAGTCGACGAGCAGTACTTC.

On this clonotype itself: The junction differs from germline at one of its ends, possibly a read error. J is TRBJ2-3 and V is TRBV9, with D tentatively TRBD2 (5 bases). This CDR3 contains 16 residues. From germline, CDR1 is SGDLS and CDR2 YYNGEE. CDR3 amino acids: CTSSVEGVGSRDTQYF. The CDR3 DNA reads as TGTACCAGCAGCGTAGAGGGTGTGGGGAGCAGAGATACGCAGTATTTT.

The CDR3: CASSYGTDMGEQYF. In nucleotides, the CDR3 is TGTGCCAGCAGTTATGGGACAGACATGGGCGAGCAGTACTTC. The chain has TRBV27 and TRBJ2-7; 7 bases are shared with TRBD1. V trimming: 4 bases; J trimming: 6 bases; junction bases outside the gene matches: 9. Germline V gene data show CDR1 as MNHEY and CDR2 as SMNVEV (reference sequence). This CDR3 contains 14 residues.

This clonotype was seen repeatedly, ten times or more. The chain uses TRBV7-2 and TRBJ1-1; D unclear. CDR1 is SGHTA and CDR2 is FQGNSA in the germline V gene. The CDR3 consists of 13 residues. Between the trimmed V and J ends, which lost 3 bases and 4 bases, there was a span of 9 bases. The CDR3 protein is CASSLVERTEAFF. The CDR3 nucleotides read TGTGCCAGCAGCTTGGTCGAACGCACTGAAGCTTTCTTT.

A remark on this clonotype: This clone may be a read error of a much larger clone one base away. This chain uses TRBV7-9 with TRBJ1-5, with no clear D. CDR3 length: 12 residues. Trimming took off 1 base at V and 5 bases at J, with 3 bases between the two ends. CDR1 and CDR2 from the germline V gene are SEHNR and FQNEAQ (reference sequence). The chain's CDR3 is CASSLDDQPQHF. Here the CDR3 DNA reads TGTGCCAGCAGCTTAGACGATCAGCCCCAGCATTTT.

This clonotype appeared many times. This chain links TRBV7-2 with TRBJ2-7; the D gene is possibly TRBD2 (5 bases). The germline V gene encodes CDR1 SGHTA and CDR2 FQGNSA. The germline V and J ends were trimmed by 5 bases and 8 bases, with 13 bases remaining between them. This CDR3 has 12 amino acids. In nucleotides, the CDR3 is TGTGCCAGCAGCATTTCCCCTAGCAAGCAGTACTTC. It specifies CASSISPSKQYF.

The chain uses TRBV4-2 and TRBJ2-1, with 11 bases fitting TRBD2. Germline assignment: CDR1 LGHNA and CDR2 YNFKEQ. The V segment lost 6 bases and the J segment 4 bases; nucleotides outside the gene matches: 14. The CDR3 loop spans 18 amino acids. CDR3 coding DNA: TGTGCCAGCAGACACGTCCTAGGCACTAGCGGGGGTTACAATGAGCAGTTCTTC. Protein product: CASRHVLGTSGGYNEQFF.

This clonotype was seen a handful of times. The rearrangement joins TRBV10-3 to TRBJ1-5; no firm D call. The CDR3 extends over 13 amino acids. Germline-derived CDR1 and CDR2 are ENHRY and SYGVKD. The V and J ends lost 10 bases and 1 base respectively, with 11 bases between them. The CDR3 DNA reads TGTGCCAAGTACCACGGGAGCAATCAGCCCCAGCATTTT. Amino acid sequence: CAKYHGSNQPQHF.

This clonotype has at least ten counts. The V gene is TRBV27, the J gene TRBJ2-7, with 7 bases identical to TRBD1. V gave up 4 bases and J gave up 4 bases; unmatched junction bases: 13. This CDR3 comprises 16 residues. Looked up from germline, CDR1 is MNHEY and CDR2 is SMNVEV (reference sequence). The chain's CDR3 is CASSSQYLSGGYEQYF. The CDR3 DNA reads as TGTGCCAGCAGTTCTCAATACCTTTCAGGGGGATACGAGCAGTACTTC.

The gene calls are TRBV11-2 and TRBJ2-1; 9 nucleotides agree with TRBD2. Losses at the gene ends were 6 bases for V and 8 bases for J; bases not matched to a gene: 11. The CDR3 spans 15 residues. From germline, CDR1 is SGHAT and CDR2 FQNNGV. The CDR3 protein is CASSSRLAGTHEQFF. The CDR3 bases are TGTGCCAGCAGTTCTCGGCTAGCGGGGACACATGAGCAGTTCTTC. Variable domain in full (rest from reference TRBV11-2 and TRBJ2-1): EAGVAQSPRYKIIEKRQSVAFWCNPISGHATLYWYQQILGQGPKLLIQFQNNGVVDDSQLPKDRFSAERLKGVDSTLKIQPAKLEDSAVYLCASSSRLAGTHEQFFGPGTRLTVL.

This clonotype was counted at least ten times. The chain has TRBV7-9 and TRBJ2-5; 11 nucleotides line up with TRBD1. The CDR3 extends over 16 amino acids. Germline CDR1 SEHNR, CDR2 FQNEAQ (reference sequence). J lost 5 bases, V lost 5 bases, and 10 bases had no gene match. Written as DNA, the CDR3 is TGTGCCAGCAGCGCCGGGACAGGGGGAATCTGGGAGACCCAGTACTTC. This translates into CASSAGTGGIWETQYF.

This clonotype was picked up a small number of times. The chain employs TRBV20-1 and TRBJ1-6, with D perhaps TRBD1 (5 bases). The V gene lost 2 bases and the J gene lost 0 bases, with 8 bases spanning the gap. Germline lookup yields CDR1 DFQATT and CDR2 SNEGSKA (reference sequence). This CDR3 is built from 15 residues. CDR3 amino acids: CSARQGSSYNSPLHF. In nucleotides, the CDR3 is TGCAGTGCTAGACAGGGAAGCTCCTATAATTCACCCCTCCACTTT.

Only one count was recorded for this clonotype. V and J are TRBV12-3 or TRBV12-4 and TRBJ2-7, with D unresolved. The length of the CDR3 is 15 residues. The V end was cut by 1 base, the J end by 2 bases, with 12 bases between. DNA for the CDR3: TGTGCCAGCAGTTTAGATTCGGACGGACCCTACGAGCAGTACTTC. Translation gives CASSLDSDGPYEQYF.

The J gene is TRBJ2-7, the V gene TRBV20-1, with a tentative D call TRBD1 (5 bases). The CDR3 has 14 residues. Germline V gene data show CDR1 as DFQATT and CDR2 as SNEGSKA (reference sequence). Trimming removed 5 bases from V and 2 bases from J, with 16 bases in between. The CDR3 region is CSALQAAVTYEQYF. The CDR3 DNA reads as TGCAGTGCTTTACAGGCGGCAGTAACCTACGAGCAGTACTTC.

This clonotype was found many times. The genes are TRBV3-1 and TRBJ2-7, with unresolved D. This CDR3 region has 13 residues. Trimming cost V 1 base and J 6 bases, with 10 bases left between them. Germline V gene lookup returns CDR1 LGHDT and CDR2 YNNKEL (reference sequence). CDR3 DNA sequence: TGTGCCAGCAGCCAAGTTCAGGACGGCGAGCAGTACTTC. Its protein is CASSQVQDGEQYF.

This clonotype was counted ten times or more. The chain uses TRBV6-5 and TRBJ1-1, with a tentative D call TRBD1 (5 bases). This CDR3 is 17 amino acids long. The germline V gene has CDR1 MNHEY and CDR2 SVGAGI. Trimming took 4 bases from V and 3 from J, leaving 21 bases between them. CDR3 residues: CASSSQPQGIGYTEAFF. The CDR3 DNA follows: TGTGCCAGCAGTTCACAACCTCAGGGAATAGGGTACACTGAAGCTTTCTTT.

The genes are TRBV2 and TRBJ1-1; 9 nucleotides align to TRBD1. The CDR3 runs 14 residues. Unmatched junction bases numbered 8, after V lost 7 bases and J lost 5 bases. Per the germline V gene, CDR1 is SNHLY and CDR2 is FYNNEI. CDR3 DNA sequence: TGTGCCAGCACGGGACAGGGTATTAGTACTGAAGCTTTCTTT. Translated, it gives CASTGQGISTEAFF.

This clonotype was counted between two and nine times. The CDR3 region is CAISESAVAGGLRETQYF. The CDR3 bases are TGTGCCATCAGTGAATCAGCGGTAGCGGGGGGCCTTCGGGAGACCCAGTACTTC. The V call is TRBV10-3, the J call TRBJ2-5; 10 nucleotides agree with TRBD2. Germline values: CDR1 ENHRY, CDR2 SYGVKD. Trimming cost V 3 bases and J 5 bases; bases outside gene matches: 15. The CDR3 has 18 residues.

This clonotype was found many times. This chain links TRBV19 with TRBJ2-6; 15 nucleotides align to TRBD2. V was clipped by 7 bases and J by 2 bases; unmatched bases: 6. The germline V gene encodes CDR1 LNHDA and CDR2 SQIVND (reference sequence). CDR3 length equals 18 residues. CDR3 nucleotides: TGTGCCAGTAAAGGGACTAGCGGGAGGAGGGCTGGGGCCAACGTCCTGACTTTC. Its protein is CASKGTSGRRAGANVLTF.

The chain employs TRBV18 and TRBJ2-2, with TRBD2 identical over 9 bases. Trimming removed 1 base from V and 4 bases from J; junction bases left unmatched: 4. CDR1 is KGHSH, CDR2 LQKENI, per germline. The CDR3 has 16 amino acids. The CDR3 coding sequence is TGTGCCAGCTCACCACTTAGCGGGAGTACCACCGGGGAGCTGTTTTTT. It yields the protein CASSPLSGSTTGELFF.

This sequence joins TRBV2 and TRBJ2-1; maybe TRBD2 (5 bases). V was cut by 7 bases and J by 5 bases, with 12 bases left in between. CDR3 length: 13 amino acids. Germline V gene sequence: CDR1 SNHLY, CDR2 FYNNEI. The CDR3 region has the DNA TGTGCCAGCAATGGCGGGCGCGACAATGAGCAGTTCTTC. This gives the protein CASNGGRDNEQFF.

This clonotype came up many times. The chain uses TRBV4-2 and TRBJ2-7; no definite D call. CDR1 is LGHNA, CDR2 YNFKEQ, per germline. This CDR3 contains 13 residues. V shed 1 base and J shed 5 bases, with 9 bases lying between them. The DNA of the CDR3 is TGTGCCAGCAGCCAAGTGAAGGCAGACGAGCAGTACTTC. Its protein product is CASSQVKADEQYF.

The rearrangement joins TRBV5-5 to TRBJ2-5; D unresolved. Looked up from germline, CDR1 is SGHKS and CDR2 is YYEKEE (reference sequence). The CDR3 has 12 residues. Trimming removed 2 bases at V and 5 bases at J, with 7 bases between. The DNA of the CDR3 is TGTGCCAGCAGCTTTTTGGGGGAGACCCAGTACTTC. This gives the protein CASSFLGETQYF.

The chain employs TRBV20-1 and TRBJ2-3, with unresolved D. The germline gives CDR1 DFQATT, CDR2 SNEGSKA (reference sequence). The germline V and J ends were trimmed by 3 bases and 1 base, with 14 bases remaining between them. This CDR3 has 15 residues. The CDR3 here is CSARVTSLGTDTQYF. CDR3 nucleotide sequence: TGCAGTGCTAGGGTGACGTCCTTGGGCACAGATACGCAGTATTTT.

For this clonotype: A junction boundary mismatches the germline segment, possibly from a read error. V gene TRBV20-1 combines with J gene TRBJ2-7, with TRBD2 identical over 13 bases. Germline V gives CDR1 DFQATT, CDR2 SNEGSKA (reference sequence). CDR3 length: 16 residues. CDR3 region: CSARELAGGLKVEQYF. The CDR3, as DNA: TGCAGTGCCAGAGAACTAGCGGGAGGGTTAAAAGTCGAGCAGTACTTC.

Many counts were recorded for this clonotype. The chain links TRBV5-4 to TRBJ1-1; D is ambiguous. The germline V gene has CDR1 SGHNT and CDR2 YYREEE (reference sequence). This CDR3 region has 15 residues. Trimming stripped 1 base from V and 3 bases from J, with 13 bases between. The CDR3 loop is CASSLMAGEYTEAFF. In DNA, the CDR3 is TGTGCCAGCAGCTTGATGGCCGGAGAGTACACTGAAGCTTTCTTT.

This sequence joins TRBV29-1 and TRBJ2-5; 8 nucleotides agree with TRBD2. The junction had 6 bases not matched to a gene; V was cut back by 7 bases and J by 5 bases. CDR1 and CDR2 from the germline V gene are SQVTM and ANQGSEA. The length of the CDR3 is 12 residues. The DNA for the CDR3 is TGCAGCGCTGACTCTAGCGGGGAGACCCAGTACTTC. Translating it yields CSADSSGETQYF.

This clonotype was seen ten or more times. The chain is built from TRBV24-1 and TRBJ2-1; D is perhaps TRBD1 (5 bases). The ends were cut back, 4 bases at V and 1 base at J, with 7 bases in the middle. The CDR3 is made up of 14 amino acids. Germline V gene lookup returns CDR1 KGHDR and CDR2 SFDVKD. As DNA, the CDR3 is TGTGCCACCAGTGAAAGACAGTCCTACAATGAGCAGTTCTTC. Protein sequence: CATSERQSYNEQFF.

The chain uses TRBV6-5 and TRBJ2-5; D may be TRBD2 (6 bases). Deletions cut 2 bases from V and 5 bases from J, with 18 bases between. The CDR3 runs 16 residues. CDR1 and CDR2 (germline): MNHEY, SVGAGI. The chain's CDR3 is CASSYMRGQLKETQYF. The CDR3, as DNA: TGTGCCAGCAGTTACATGCGGGGTCAACTTAAGGAGACCCAGTACTTC.

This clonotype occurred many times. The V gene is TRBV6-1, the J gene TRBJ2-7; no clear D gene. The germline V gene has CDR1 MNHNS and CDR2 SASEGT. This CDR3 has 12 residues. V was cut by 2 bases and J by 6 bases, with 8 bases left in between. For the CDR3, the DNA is TGTGCCAGCAGTGAACATACGCGCGAGCAGTACTTC. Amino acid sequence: CASSEHTREQYF.